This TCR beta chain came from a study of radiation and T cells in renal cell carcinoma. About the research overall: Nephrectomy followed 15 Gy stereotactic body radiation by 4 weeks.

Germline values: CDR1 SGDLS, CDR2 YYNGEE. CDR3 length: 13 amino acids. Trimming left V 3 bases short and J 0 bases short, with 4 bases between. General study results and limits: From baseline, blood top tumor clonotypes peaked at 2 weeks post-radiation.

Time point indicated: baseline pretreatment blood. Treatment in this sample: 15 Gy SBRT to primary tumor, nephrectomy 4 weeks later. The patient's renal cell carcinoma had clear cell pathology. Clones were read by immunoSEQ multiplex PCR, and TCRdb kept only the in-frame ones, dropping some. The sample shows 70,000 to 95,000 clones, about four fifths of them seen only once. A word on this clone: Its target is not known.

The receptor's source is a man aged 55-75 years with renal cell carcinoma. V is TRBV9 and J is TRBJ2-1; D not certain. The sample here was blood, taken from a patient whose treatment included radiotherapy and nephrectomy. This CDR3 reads CASSGSSYNEQFF. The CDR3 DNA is TGTGCCAGCAGCGGGAGCTCCTACAATGAGCAGTTCTTC.